These 18 T cell receptor beta chains were sequenced from one sample in a study of T cells in Graves' hyperthyroidism and ophthalmopathy. Researchers amplified the TCR beta CDR3 regions from RNA transcripts. HTBI primers were used for first-round RT-PCR of the TCR CDR3. TCRdb independently ran MiXCR on the multiplex PCR reads; one entry per CDR3 protein. The sample carries 300,000 to 450,000 distinct CDR3 sequences, about a sixth recorded once. The specimen was blood. Receptors were obtained from a young woman with Graves' hyperthyroidism that later progressed to Graves' ophthalmopathy.

There are many counts of this clonotype. The genes are TRBV28 and TRBJ2-7; D gene unclear. This CDR3 has 13 residues. CDR1 is MDHEN, CDR2 SYDVKM, per germline. Trimming removed 6 bases from V and 5 bases from J, with 14 bases in between. For the CDR3, the DNA is TGTGCCAGCAGAGAAGTCGGCGGCCACGAGCAGTACTTC. Protein sequence: CASREVGGHEQYF. The whole variable domain, filled in from reference TRBV28 and TRBJ2-7, reads DVKVTQSSRYLVKRTGEKVFLECVQDMDHENMFWYRQDPGLGLRLIYFSYDVKMKEKGDIPEGYSVSREKKERFSLILESASTNQTSMYLCASREVGGHEQYFGPGTRLTVT.

This clonotype occurred many times. V usage is TRBV19 and J usage is TRBJ2-1; D remains unclear. The CDR3 totals 14 residues. The germline CDR1 and CDR2 sequences are LNHDA and SQIVND (reference sequence). V was pared by 9 bases and J by 3 bases, with 15 bases between. The CDR3 reads CASLPDSNYNEQFF. The CDR3 bases are TGTGCCAGCCTACCTGACTCGAACTACAATGAGCAGTTCTTC.

The V call is TRBV28, the J call TRBJ2-5; maybe TRBD2 (5 bases). Deletions cut 6 bases from V and 0 bases from J, with 17 bases between. CDR1 is MDHEN, CDR2 SYDVKM, per germline. This CDR3 contains 16 residues. CDR3 residues: CASSPRGWKYQETQYF. DNA of the CDR3: TGTGCCAGCAGCCCCCGAGGGTGGAAGTACCAAGAGACCCAGTACTTC.

This clonotype was counted at least ten times. The rearrangement joins TRBV6-1 to TRBJ2-1; maybe TRBD2 (6 bases). The ends were cut back, 0 bases at V and 3 bases at J, with 15 bases in the middle. The CDR3 runs to 17 residues. Germline V CDR1 and CDR2: MNHNS, SASEGT. The CDR3 loop reads CASSEAKGLAFYNEQFF. The CDR3 DNA is TGTGCCAGCAGTGAAGCGAAGGGGCTAGCGTTCTACAATGAGCAGTTCTTC.

This clonotype was counted only a few times. The chain employs TRBV19 and TRBJ2-7; possible D gene TRBD2, 5 bases. Germline CDR1 reads LNHDA; CDR2 reads SQIVND (reference sequence). Deletions cut 2 bases from V and 5 bases from J, with 10 bases between. The CDR3 has 13 residues. The CDR3 DNA reads as TGTGCCAGTAGTATAACCGGGATCGACGAGCAGTACTTC. It codes for CASSITGIDEQYF.

This clonotype occurred many times. The junction differs from germline at one of its ends, possibly a read error. The chain has TRBV11-2 and TRBJ2-7, with 8 nucleotides matching TRBD1. The CDR3 loop spans 19 amino acids. Per the germline V gene, CDR1 is SGHAT and CDR2 is FQNNGV. The CDR3 sequence is CASSLAQVSGQGPSSEQYF. The DNA of the CDR3 is TGTGCCAGCAGCTTAGCCCAAGTCTCAGGACAGGGTCCCTCCTCCGAGCAGTACTTC. Full variable domain (rest looked up from reference TRBV11-2 and TRBJ2-7): EAGVAQSPRYKIIEKRQSVAFWCNPISGHATLYWYQQILGQGPKLLIQFQNNGVVDDSQLPKDRFSAERLKGVDSTLKIQPAKLEDSAVYLCASSLAQVSGQGPSSEQYFGPGTRLTVT.

The genes are TRBV5-5 and TRBJ1-1; weak D call: TRBD1 (6 bases). The CDR3 sequence is 14 residues long. Per the germline V gene, CDR1 is SGHKS and CDR2 is YYEKEE (reference sequence). Trimming stripped 2 bases from V and 4 bases from J, with 12 bases between. The CDR3 sequence is CASSFRGAITEAFF. Written as DNA, the CDR3 is TGTGCCAGCAGCTTCCGGGGGGCTATCACTGAAGCTTTCTTT. Based on the CDR3 plus reference TRBV5-5 and TRBJ1-1, the full variable domain is DAGVTQSPTHLIKTRGQQVTLRCSPISGHKSVSWYQQVLGQGPQFIFQYYEKEERGRGNFPDRFSARQFPNYSSELNVNALLLGDSALYLCASSFRGAITEAFFGQGTRLTVV.

This chain links TRBV11-2 with TRBJ2-3; 16 bases match TRBD2. The germline gives CDR1 SGHAT, CDR2 FQNNGV. The CDR3 has 17 residues. Losses at the gene ends were 4 bases for V and 4 bases for J; bases not matched to a gene: 5. This CDR3 reads CASSSGLAGGRSDTQYF. In DNA, the CDR3 is TGTGCCAGCAGCTCGGGACTAGCGGGGGGGCGATCAGATACGCAGTATTTT.

This clonotype was counted ten times or more. CDR3 loop: CASSPGDRGHTF. Written as DNA, the CDR3 is TGTGCCAGCTCCCCCGGGGACAGGGGCCACACCTTC. This chain links TRBV18 with TRBJ1-2; 10 bases line up with TRBD1. The CDR3 extends over 12 amino acids. J was trimmed by 12 bases and V by 6 bases; bases with no gene match: 7. CDR1 and CDR2 from the germline V gene are KGHSH and LQKENI.

The table lists this clonotype with many counts. The chain joins TRBV7-9 to TRBJ2-7, with D possibly being TRBD2 (5 bases). The length of the CDR3 is 13 residues. Looked up from germline, CDR1 is SEHNR and CDR2 is FQNEAQ (reference sequence). V shed 5 bases and J shed 0 bases, with 8 bases lying between them. The CDR3 DNA reads TGTGCCAGCAGCATCGGGATCTCCTACGAGCAGTACTTC. Amino acids: CASSIGISYEQYF. Full variable domain (rest looked up from reference TRBV7-9 and TRBJ2-7): DTGVSQNPRHKITKRGQNVTFRCDPISEHNRLYWYRQTLGQGPEFLTYFQNEAQLEKSRLLSDRFSAERPKGSFSTLEIQRTEQGDSAMYLCASSIGISYEQYFGPGTRLTVT.

This clonotype was counted at least ten times. Mismatch with germline at one junction end may stem from a read error. The chain employs TRBV19 and TRBJ2-5; D is ambiguous. The germline CDR1 and CDR2 sequences are LNHDA and SQIVND (reference sequence). The CDR3 covers 13 residues. This CDR3 is CASSIAAEETQYF. The DNA for the CDR3 is TGTGCCAGTAGCATAGCCGCAGAAGAGACCCAGTACTTC.

This clonotype was seen at least ten times. CDR3 region: CASSRTGGAHNEQFF. The CDR3 DNA sequence: TGTGCCAGCAGTCGGACCGGGGGCGCACACAATGAGCAGTTCTTC. This chain links TRBV12-3 or TRBV12-4 with TRBJ2-1; D assignment may be TRBD1 or TRBD2 (6 bases each). The CDR3 is 15 residues long. V dropped 5 bases and J dropped 5 bases, with 16 bases sitting between them.

This clonotype was detected only a few times. The CDR3 does not close with the conserved phenylalanine or tryptophan, likely indicating a read error. The CDR3 sequence is CASSFGTANYGYTS. In DNA form, the CDR3 reads TGTGCCAGCAGCTTCGGGACAGCTAACTATGGCTACACCTCC. This chain links TRBV5-6 with TRBJ1-2, with 7 bases aligning to TRBD1. This CDR3 region has 14 residues. Per the germline V gene, CDR1 is SGHDT and CDR2 is YYEEEE. With 2 bases clipped from V and 0 bases from J, the junction kept 1 base outside the gene matches.

This clonotype was seen a single time. A junction boundary mismatches the germline segment, possibly from a read error. The chain combines TRBV10-2 with TRBJ1-1, with 10 bases that match TRBD1. Germline V lookup: CDR1 WSHSY, CDR2 SAAADI. The CDR3 length is 12 residues. Here the CDR3 reads CATGQGNIEAFF. The CDR3 DNA follows: TGCGCCACGGGACAGGGGAACATTGAAGCTTTCTTT.

The chain employs TRBV7-9 and TRBJ1-3; no firm D call. The CDR3 covers 13 residues. Germline CDR1 and CDR2: SEHNR and FQNEAQ (reference sequence). V was clipped by 0 bases and J by 8 bases, with 8 bases between them. The CDR3 here is CASSLAPRDTIYF. In nucleotides, the CDR3 is TGTGCCAGCAGCTTAGCGCCCAGAGACACCATATATTTT.

The table lists this clonotype with many counts. V usage is TRBV2 and J usage is TRBJ2-1, with 11 bases lining up with TRBD1. CDR3 length: 14 residues. J gave up 8 bases and V 4 bases, and 4 bases lay outside the gene matches. CDR1 is SNHLY and CDR2 is FYNNEI in the germline V gene. CDR3: CASSGTGGRDEQFF. In DNA form, the CDR3 reads TGTGCCAGCAGTGGGACAGGGGGCCGTGATGAGCAGTTCTTC. Full variable domain (missing parts from reference TRBV2 and TRBJ2-1): EPEVTQTPSHQVTQMGQEVILRCVPISNHLYFYWYRQILGQKVEFLVSFYNNEISEKSEIFDDQFSVERPDGSNFTLKIRSTKLEDSAMYFCASSGTGGRDEQFFGPGTRLTVL.

The rearrangement links TRBV7-9 to TRBJ2-3; no definite D call. V gave up 5 bases and J gave up 5 bases, with 23 bases separating them. CDR3 length: 17 amino acids. Per germline, CDR1 SEHNR and CDR2 FQNEAQ (reference sequence). The DNA of the CDR3 is TGTGCCAGCAGCCCAAGTACTTGGCGCTCGGATAGAGATACGCAGTATTTT. Its translation is CASSPSTWRSDRDTQYF.

This clonotype was seen repeatedly, ten times or more. In DNA, the CDR3 is TGTGCCAGCAGTCACAGGAAGAACACTGAAGCTTTCTTT. Translated, it gives CASSHRKNTEAFF. The chain is built from TRBV12-3 or TRBV12-4 and TRBJ1-1, with D possibly TRBD1 on 5 matching bases. The CDR3 spans 13 residues. V lost 5 bases and J 1 base, leaving 8 bases between the germline ends.